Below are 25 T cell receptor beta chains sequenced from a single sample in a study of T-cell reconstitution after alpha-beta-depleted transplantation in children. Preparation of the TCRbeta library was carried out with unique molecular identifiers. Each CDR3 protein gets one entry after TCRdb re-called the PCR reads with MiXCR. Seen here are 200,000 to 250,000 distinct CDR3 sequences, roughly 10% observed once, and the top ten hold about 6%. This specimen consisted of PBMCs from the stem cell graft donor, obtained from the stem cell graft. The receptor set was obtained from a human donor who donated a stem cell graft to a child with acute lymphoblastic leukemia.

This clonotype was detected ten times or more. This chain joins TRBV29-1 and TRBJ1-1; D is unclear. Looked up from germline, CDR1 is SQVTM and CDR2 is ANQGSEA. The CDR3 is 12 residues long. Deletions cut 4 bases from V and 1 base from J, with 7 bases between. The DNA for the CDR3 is TGCAGCGTTGGGACTTCGAACACTGAAGCTTTCTTT. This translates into CSVGTSNTEAFF.

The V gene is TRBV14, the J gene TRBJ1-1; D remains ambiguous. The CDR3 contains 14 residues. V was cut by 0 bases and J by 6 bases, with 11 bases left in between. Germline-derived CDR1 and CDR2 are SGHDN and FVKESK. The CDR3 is CASSQESWGSEAFF. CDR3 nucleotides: TGTGCCAGCAGCCAAGAGAGCTGGGGTTCTGAAGCTTTCTTT.

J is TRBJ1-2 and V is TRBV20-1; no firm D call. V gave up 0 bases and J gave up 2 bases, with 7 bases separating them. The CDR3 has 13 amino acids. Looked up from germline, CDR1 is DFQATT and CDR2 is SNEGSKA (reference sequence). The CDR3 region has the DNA TGCAGTGCTAGAGACAGAGTAAACTATGGCTACACCTTC. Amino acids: CSARDRVNYGYTF.

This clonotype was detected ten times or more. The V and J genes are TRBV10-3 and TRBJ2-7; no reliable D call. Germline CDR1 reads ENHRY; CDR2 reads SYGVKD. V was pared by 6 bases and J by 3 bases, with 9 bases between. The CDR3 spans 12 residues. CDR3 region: CAIRDRYYEQYF. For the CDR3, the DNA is TGTGCCATCAGGGACCGATACTACGAGCAGTACTTC.

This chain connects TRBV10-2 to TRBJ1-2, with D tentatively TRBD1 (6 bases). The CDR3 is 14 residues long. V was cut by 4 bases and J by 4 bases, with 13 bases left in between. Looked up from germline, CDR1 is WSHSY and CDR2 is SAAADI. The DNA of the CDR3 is TGCGCCAGCAGTGGGCCGGAGGGGGGCTATGGCTACACCTTC. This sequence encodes CASSGPEGGYGYTF.

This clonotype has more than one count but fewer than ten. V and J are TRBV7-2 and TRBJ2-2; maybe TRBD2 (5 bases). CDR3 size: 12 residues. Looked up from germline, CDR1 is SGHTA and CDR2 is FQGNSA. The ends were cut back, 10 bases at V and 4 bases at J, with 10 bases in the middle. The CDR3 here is CAILAGTGELFF. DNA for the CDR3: TGTGCCATCTTGGCGGGCACCGGGGAGCTGTTTTTT.

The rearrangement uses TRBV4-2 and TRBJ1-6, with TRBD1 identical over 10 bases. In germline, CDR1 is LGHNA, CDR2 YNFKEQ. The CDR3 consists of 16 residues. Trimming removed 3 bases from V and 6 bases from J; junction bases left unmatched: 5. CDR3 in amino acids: CASSHMGQGINSPLHF. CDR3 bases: TGTGCCAGCAGCCACATGGGACAGGGGATTAATTCACCCCTCCACTTT.

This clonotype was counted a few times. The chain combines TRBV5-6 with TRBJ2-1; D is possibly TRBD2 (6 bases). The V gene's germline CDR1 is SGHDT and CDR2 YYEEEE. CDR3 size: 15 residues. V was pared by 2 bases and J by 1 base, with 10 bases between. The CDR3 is CASSLPTSSYNEQFF. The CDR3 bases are TGTGCCAGCAGCTTACCGACTAGTTCCTACAATGAGCAGTTCTTC.

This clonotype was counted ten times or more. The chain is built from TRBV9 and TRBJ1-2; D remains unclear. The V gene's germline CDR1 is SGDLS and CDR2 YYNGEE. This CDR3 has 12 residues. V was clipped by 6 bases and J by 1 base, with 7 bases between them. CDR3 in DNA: TGTGCCAGCAACGGGGTTAACTATGGCTACACCTTC. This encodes CASNGVNYGYTF.

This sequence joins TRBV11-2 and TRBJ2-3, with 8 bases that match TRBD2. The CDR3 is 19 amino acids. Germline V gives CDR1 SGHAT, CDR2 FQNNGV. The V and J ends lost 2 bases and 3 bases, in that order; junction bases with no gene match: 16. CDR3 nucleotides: TGTGCCAGCAGCTTACAATGGAACGGGGGGGTCGATACGACAGATACGCAGTATTTT. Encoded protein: CASSLQWNGGVDTTDTQYF.

CDR3 DNA sequence: TGTGCCAGCAGCCCACAGCCCGGGGAGCTGTTTTTT. It yields the protein CASSPQPGELFF. The chain combines TRBV3-1 with TRBJ2-2; D is uncertain. This CDR3 has 12 amino acids. Trimming pared 4 bases from V and 6 bases from J, leaving 6 bases between. CDR1 is LGHDT, CDR2 YNNKEL, per germline (reference sequence).

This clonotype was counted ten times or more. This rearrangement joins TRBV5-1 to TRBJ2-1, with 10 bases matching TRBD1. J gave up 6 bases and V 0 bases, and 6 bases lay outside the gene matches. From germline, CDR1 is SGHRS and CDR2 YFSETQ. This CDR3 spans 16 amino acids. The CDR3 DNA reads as TGCGCCAGCAGCTTGGAGTTTGGGACAGGGGTCAATGAGCAGTTCTTC. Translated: CASSLEFGTGVNEQFF.

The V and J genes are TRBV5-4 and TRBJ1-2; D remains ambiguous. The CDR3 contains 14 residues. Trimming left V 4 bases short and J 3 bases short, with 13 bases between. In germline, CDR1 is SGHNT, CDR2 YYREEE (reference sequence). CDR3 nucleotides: TGTGCCAGCAGCCTGGCGGGAGGCCACTATGGCTACACCTTC. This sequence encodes CASSLAGGHYGYTF. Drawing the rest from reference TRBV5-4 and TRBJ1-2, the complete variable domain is ETGVTQSPTHLIKTRGQQVTLRCSSQSGHNTVSWYQQALGQGPQFIFQYYREEENGRGNFPPRFSGLQFPNYSSELNVNALELDDSALYLCASSLAGGHYGYTFGSGTRLTVV.

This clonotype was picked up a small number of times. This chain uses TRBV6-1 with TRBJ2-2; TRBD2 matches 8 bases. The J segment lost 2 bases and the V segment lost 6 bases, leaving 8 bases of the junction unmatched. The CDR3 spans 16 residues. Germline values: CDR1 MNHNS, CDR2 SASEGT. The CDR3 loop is CASRARAGANTGELFF. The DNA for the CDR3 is TGTGCCAGCAGGGCTCGAGCGGGGGCCAACACCGGGGAGCTGTTTTTT.

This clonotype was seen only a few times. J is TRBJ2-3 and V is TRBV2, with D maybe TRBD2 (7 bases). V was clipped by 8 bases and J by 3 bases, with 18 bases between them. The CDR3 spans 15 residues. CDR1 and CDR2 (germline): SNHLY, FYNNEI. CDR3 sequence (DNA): TGTGCCAGCGCAAAGGCGGGGGCCGGGACAGATACGCAGTATTTT. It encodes CASAKAGAGTDTQYF. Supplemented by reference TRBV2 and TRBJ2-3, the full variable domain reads EPEVTQTPSHQVTQMGQEVILRCVPISNHLYFYWYRQILGQKVEFLVSFYNNEISEKSEIFDDQFSVERPDGSNFTLKIRSTKLEDSAMYFCASAKAGAGTDTQYFGPGTRLTVL.

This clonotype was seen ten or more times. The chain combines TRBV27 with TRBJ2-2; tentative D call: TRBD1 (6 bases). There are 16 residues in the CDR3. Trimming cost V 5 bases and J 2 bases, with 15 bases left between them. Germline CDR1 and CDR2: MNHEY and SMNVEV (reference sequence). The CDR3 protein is CASSPYGQSNTGELFF. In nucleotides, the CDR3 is TGTGCCAGCAGTCCTTACGGACAGAGCAACACCGGGGAGCTGTTTTTT.

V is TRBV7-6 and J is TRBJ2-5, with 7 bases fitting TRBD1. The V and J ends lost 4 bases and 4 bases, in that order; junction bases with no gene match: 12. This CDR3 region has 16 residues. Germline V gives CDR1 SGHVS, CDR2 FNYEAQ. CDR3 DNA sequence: TGTGCCAGCAGCTCACCTTACCGAGGGGGCAGAGAGACCCAGTACTTC. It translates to CASSSPYRGGRETQYF.

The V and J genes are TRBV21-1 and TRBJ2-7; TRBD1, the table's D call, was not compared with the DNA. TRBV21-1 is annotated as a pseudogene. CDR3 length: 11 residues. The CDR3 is CATRGEREQYF. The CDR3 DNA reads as TGTGCCACCAGAGGGGAGCGGGAGCAGTACTTC.

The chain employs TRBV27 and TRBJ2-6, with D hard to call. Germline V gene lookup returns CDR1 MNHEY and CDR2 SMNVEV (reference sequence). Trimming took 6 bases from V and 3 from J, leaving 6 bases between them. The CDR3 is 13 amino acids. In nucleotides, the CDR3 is TGTGCCAGCAGACCTTTTGGGGCCAACGTCCTGACTTTC. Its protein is CASRPFGANVLTF.

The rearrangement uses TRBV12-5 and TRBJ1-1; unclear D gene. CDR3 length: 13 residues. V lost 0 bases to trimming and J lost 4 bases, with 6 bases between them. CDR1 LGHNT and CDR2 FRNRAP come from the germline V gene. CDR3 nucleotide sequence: TGTGCTAGTGGTTTGGTACTAAGCACTGAAGCTTTCTTT. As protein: CASGLVLSTEAFF.

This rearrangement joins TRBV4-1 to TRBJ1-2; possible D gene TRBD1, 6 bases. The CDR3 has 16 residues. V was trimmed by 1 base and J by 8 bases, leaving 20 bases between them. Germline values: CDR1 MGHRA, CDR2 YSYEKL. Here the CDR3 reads CASSQGTRGHLWGYTF. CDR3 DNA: TGCGCCAGCAGCCAAGGTACACGGGGACATCTGTGGGGCTACACCTTC.

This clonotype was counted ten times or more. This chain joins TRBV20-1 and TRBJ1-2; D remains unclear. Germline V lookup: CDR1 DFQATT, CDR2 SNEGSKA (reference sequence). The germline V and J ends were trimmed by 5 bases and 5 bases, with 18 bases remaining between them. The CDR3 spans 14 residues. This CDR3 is CSAGSGDIRYGYTF. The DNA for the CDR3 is TGCAGTGCTGGATCGGGAGACATTCGATATGGCTACACCTTC.

Written as DNA, the CDR3 is TGTGCCAGCAGCCAAGTGGGGGCCCAAGGGGGGAACACTGAAGCTTTCTTT. This encodes CASSQVGAQGGNTEAFF. The J gene is TRBJ1-1, the V gene TRBV4-2; D is perhaps TRBD1 (6 bases). The CDR3 runs 17 residues. Germline lookup yields CDR1 LGHNA and CDR2 YNFKEQ. V lost 1 base to trimming and J lost 1 base, with 16 bases between them.

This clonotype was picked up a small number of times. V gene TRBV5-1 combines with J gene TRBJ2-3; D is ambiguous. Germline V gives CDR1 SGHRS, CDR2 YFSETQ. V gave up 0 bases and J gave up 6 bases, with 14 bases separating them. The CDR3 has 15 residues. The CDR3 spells CASSLEGLRVDTQYF. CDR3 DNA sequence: TGCGCCAGCAGCTTGGAGGGCCTGCGTGTTGATACGCAGTATTTT.

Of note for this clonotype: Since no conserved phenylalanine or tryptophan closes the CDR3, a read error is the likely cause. The CDR3 reads CASSLGHNTEAFC. Written as DNA, the CDR3 is TGCGCCAGCAGCTTGGGGCATAACACTGAAGCTTTCTGT. The chain links TRBV5-1 to TRBJ1-1; D is undetermined. V lost 0 bases and J 2 bases, leaving 5 bases between the germline ends. Germline CDR1 reads SGHRS; CDR2 reads YFSETQ. CDR3 length equals 13 residues.